The rows below give T cell receptor beta chains drawn from one sample of a study of post-analysis software for immune sequencing data. One entry per CDR3 protein, called by TCRdb with MiXCR from the PCR reads. The sample carries approximately 350,000 distinct CDR3 sequences, approximately 38% recorded once. Sequencing was performed on blood. The receptors stem from a girl aged 10 to 17 with multiple sclerosis. The CDR3 runs from the conserved cysteine through the conserved F or W. D genes are given only for firm matches.

V gene: TRBV7-6; CDR3 length: 11; D gene: .; J gene: TRBJ2-7; CDR3 protein: CASSRGREQYF
V gene: TRBV12-3/TRBV12-4; CDR3 length: 13; D gene: .; J gene: TRBJ1-4; CDR3 protein: CASSLAGGEKPFF
V gene: TRBV28; CDR3 length: 15; D gene: .; J gene: TRBJ1-5; CDR3 protein: CASSLGGRVNQPQHF
V gene: TRBV7-2; CDR3 length: 14; D gene: .; J gene: TRBJ2-1; CDR3 protein: CASSLIKDSDEQFF
V gene: TRBV7-9; CDR3 length: 18; D gene: TRBD2; J gene: TRBJ2-7; CDR3 protein: CASSPRGGYLGSSYEQYF
V gene: TRBV2; CDR3 length: 16; D gene: TRBD2; J gene: TRBJ2-3; CDR3 protein: CASRRGTSGVTDTQYF
V gene: TRBV9; CDR3 length: 15; D gene: .; J gene: TRBJ2-7; CDR3 protein: CASSVAGGLSYEQYF
V gene: TRBV18; CDR3 length: 14; D gene: TRBD1; J gene: TRBJ1-2; CDR3 protein: CASGGTETLYGYTF
V gene: TRBV12-3/TRBV12-4; CDR3 length: 15; D gene: .; J gene: TRBJ1-1; CDR3 protein: CASSLISTANTEAFF
V gene: TRBV7-2; CDR3 length: 18; D gene: TRBD2; J gene: TRBJ2-1; CDR3 protein: CASSSVRTSGAHGNEQFF
V gene: TRBV20-1; CDR3 length: 16; D gene: TRBD2; J gene: TRBJ2-5; CDR3 protein: CSARDLGLAAQWAQYF
V gene: TRBV6-5; CDR3 length: 15; D gene: .; J gene: TRBJ1-2; CDR3 protein: CASSYSWGTNYGYTF
V gene: TRBV3-1; CDR3 length: 13; D gene: .; J gene: TRBJ1-2; CDR3 protein: CASSHPLRYGYTF
V gene: TRBV6-5; CDR3 length: 14; D gene: .; J gene: TRBJ2-2; CDR3 protein: CATQPGHYTGELFF
V gene: TRBV20-1; CDR3 length: 14; D gene: .; J gene: TRBJ1-5; CDR3 protein: CSAGGSYSNQPQHF
V gene: TRBV18; CDR3 length: 20; D gene: TRBD2; J gene: TRBJ2-1; CDR3 protein: CAGSPSALAGAHSSYNEQFF
V gene: TRBV20-1; CDR3 length: 13; D gene: .; J gene: TRBJ2-5; CDR3 protein: CSAREGARETQYF
V gene: TRBV27; CDR3 length: 17; D gene: TRBD1; J gene: TRBJ1-2; CDR3 protein: CASSSPGTAGANYGYTF
V gene: TRBV6-2/TRBV6-3; CDR3 length: 15; D gene: .; J gene: TRBJ2-1; CDR3 protein: CASSYSKGRNNEQFF
V gene: TRBV5-1; CDR3 length: 15; D gene: TRBD1; J gene: TRBJ1-6; CDR3 protein: CASSFQGEGNSPLHF
V gene: TRBV5-5; CDR3 length: 13; D gene: .; J gene: TRBJ2-5; CDR3 protein: CASSSRVEETQYF
V gene: TRBV7-8; CDR3 length: 12; D gene: .; J gene: TRBJ2-5; CDR3 protein: CASSLLLATQYF
V gene: TRBV14; CDR3 length: 15; D gene: .; J gene: TRBJ2-4; CDR3 protein: CASSQGPLPLNIQYF
V gene: TRBV9; CDR3 length: 15; D gene: TRBD2; J gene: TRBJ2-7; CDR3 protein: CASSALAGPSYEQYF
V gene: TRBV12-3/TRBV12-4; CDR3 length: 13; D gene: .; J gene: TRBJ2-3; CDR3 protein: CASSLGVADTQYF
V gene: TRBV29-1; CDR3 length: 15; D gene: TRBD1; J gene: TRBJ1-2; CDR3 protein: CSVEDPPGTGDGYTF
V gene: TRBV6-1; CDR3 length: 13; D gene: TRBD1; J gene: TRBJ1-1; CDR3 protein: CANSGGQGTEAFF
V gene: TRBV7-2; CDR3 length: 15; D gene: .; J gene: TRBJ1-1; CDR3 protein: CASSLTRQMNTEAFF
V gene: TRBV5-4; CDR3 length: 13; D gene: TRBD1; J gene: TRBJ1-1; CDR3 protein: CASSTKQGAEAFF
V gene: TRBV6-2/TRBV6-3; CDR3 length: 9; D gene: .; J gene: TRBJ2-3; CDR3 protein: CASGYTQYF
V gene: TRBV6-6; CDR3 length: 14; D gene: TRBD2; J gene: TRBJ2-7; CDR3 protein: CASRDPGLSYEQYF
V gene: TRBV3-1; CDR3 length: 17; D gene: .; J gene: TRBJ1-4; CDR3 protein: CASSPSPGQHSNEKLFF
V gene: TRBV4-1; CDR3 length: 14; D gene: .; J gene: TRBJ1-1; CDR3 protein: CASSQVLESTEAFF
V gene: TRBV12-3/TRBV12-4; CDR3 length: 14; D gene: .; J gene: TRBJ1-5; CDR3 protein: CASTQPGGGQPQHF
V gene: TRBV12-3/TRBV12-4; CDR3 length: 15; D gene: TRBD1; J gene: TRBJ1-1; CDR3 protein: CASSLRQGRPSEAFF
V gene: TRBV6-5; CDR3 length: 13; D gene: TRBD1; J gene: TRBJ1-1; CDR3 protein: CASRSGTGSEAFF
V gene: TRBV29-1; CDR3 length: 13; D gene: .; J gene: TRBJ1-1; CDR3 protein: CSVSTTGDTEAFF
V gene: TRBV29-1; CDR3 length: 13; D gene: TRBD1; J gene: TRBJ2-5; CDR3 protein: CSGGQGVRETQYF
V gene: TRBV15; CDR3 length: 12; D gene: .; J gene: TRBJ2-7; CDR3 protein: CATSRGTYEQYF
V gene: TRBV7-9; CDR3 length: 14; D gene: TRBD1; J gene: TRBJ1-5; CDR3 protein: CASSQGTVNQPQHF
V gene: TRBV29-1; CDR3 length: 13; D gene: .; J gene: TRBJ1-1; CDR3 protein: CSVDHPGFTEAFF
V gene: TRBV7-9; CDR3 length: 14; D gene: .; J gene: TRBJ1-2; CDR3 protein: CASSAQGLPYGYTF
V gene: TRBV7-2; CDR3 length: 15; D gene: TRBD1; J gene: TRBJ1-1; CDR3 protein: CASSLAGQGSTEAFF
V gene: TRBV4-1; CDR3 length: 14; D gene: .; J gene: TRBJ1-2; CDR3 protein: CASSQAWGAFGYTF
V gene: TRBV11-2; CDR3 length: 14; D gene: .; J gene: TRBJ1-5; CDR3 protein: CASSPQGNNQPQHF
V gene: TRBV7-8; CDR3 length: 16; D gene: .; J gene: TRBJ1-1; CDR3 protein: CASSLRIRGENTEAFF
V gene: TRBV10-3; CDR3 length: 14; D gene: .; J gene: TRBJ2-5; CDR3 protein: CAISVEQGRETQYF
V gene: TRBV12-5; CDR3 length: 14; D gene: .; J gene: TRBJ2-3; CDR3 protein: CASGLAQGWDTQYF
V gene: TRBV21-1; CDR3 length: 13; D gene: .; J gene: TRBJ2-7; CDR3 protein: CASIDRCSYEQYF
V gene: TRBV27; CDR3 length: 21; D gene: TRBD2; J gene: TRBJ2-5; CDR3 protein: CASSSLPGLAGGILGQETQYF
V gene: TRBV9; CDR3 length: 12; D gene: .; J gene: TRBJ1-2; CDR3 protein: CASHRSYYGYTF
V gene: TRBV4-3; CDR3 length: 17; D gene: .; J gene: TRBJ1-2; CDR3 protein: CASSQDVAMVNVYGYTF
V gene: TRBV18; CDR3 length: 14; D gene: TRBD1; J gene: TRBJ1-2; CDR3 protein: CASSRTGERYGYTF